This T cell receptor delta chain emerged from a study of gammadelta T cells in human blood. The V and J ends lost 2 bases and 0 bases, in that order; junction bases with no gene match: 19. This CDR3 has 21 residues. The germline V gene has CDR1 TSWWSYY and CDR2 QGS. Study conclusions and caveats: Polyclonal expansion of innate γδ T cells after birth appeared microbially driven.

This clone counts as hyperexpanded. The antigen is undetermined. The same CDR3 arises from other DNA sequences in this sample as well. TCRdb re-called the RT-PCR reads through CATT. The data show 750 to 800 delta-chain clones, 35% to 45% seen once. The V and J genes are TRDV1 and TRDJ1; 9 bases map to TRDD3. The clonotype comes from a human donor. The sample consisted of non-Vgamma9Vdelta2 gamma-delta T cells from infant blood. The CDR3 loop reads CALGESNRWYGGYSYTDKLIF. In DNA, the CDR3 is TGTGCTCTTGGGGAATCGAATAGGTGGTACGGGGGATACTCGTACACCGATAAACTCATCTTT.